This TCR beta chain was found in a study of immune heterogeneity within non-small cell lung tumors. Background on the study: The tumor set comprised a handful of squamous cell carcinomas and 10 non-squamous carcinomas (plus 1 not otherwise specified).

In this sample, this clonotype is medium-sized. Looked up from germline, CDR1 is SGHTA and CDR2 is FQGTGA. The ends were cut back, 5 bases at V and 0 bases at J, with 11 bases in the middle. The CDR3 extends over 15 amino acids. TCR beta CDR3 was amplified by multiplex PCR, first round around 10 cycles, 32 V and 13 J primers. TCRdb called the multiplex PCR reads again in MiXCR, with one record for every CDR3 protein. This sample has some 5,600 distinct CDR3 sequences, with less than 20% found just once. Template material for each sample was 550 to 650 ng of bulk tumor genomic DNA. Several far-apart biopsies were taken per primary tumor during surgery. Each patient presented with untreated, newly diagnosed non-small cell lung cancer and received curative surgery.

Sequencing used lung tumor tissue. The V gene is TRBV7-3, the J gene TRBJ2-1; tentatively, D is TRBD2 (6 bases). The clonotype was recovered from a man in his forties with non-small cell lung cancer. The CDR3 reads CASSQDGSSYNEQFF. CDR3 coding DNA: TGTGCCAGCAGCCAGGACGGGAGCTCCTACAATGAGCAGTTCTTC.